The table lists the clone carrying this TCR beta chain with many counts. What it binds is not known. The data derive from a study of T cells in Graves' hyperthyroidism and ophthalmopathy. Turning to the study itself: It was at initial diagnosis, before any treatment, that peripheral blood was collected.

Deletions cut 5 bases from V and 5 bases from J, with 16 bases between. Per the germline V gene, CDR1 is SGHAT and CDR2 is FQNNGV. The CDR3 spans 14 residues. The investigators amplified TCR beta CDR3 regions from RNA transcripts. The HTBI set primed first-round TCR CDR3 RT-PCR. TCRdb recomputed calls from the multiplex PCR reads with MiXCR, one row per CDR3 protein. The table shows around 340,000 distinct CDR3 sequences, with over 15% occurring only once. Broader study findings: Most expanded thyroid clonotypes above 0.001 also appeared in blood.

The origin of this receptor is a man younger than 45 with Graves' hyperthyroidism. J is TRBJ2-7 and V is TRBV11-2, with D uncertain. Sequenced sample: blood. For the CDR3, the DNA is TGTGCCAGCAGCCCTGAGGTCACACGGGACGAGCAGTACTTC. As protein: CASSPEVTRDEQYF.